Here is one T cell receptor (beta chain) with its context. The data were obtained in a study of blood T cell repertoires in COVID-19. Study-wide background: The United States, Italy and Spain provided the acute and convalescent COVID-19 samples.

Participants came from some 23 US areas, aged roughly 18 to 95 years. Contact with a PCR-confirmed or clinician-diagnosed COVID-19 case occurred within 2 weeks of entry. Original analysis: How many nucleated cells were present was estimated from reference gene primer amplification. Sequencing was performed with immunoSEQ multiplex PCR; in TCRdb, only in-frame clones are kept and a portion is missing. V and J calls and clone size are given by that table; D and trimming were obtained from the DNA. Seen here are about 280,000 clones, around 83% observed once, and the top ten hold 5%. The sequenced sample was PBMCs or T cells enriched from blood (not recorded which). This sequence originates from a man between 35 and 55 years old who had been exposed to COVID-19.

Written as DNA, the CDR3 is TGTGCCAGCATGCCAGGGTATACGGATGAGCAGTTCTTC. Amino acids: CASMPGYTDEQFF. The rearrangement links TRBV2 to TRBJ2-1; possibly TRBD1 for D (5 bases). From germline, CDR1 is SNHLY and CDR2 FYNNEI. This CDR3 is 13 amino acids long. V gave up 7 bases and J gave up 8 bases, with 15 bases separating them.